The 10 T cell receptor beta chains listed next were all sequenced from one sample in a study (dated by TCRdb to 2022 to 2024). Library method: the immunoSEQ multiplex PCR assay. Imported from immuneACCESS, the table was reduced by TCRdb to in-frame sequences with V and J called. These copies leave out some clones; in studies compared against another copy, an unresolved V gene accounts for under half, and the cause of the remainder is not known. For this sample the table gives approximately 70,000 clones, of which 93% were detected only once. Of the sample, roughly 4% falls within the top ten clones. The sample consisted of PBMCs. All receptors come from a man aged 35-49 years with rheumatoid arthritis.

This sequence joins TRBV19 and TRBJ2-5; D is possibly TRBD2 (5 bases). Germline-derived CDR1 and CDR2 are LNHDA and SQIVND (reference sequence). The CDR3 is made up of 14 amino acids. The V gene lost 2 bases and the J gene lost 5 bases, with 12 bases spanning the gap. The CDR3 DNA reads TGTGCCAGTAGTATAATTGTCGGGGAGGAGACCCAGTACTTC. Translated: CASSIIVGEETQYF.

The V call is TRBV7-8, the J call TRBJ2-1; 7 bases align to TRBD2. Germline CDR1 is SGHVS and CDR2 is FQNEAQ. V trimming: 5 bases; J trimming: 3 bases; junction bases outside the gene matches: 7. The CDR3 length is 15 residues. The CDR3 nucleotides read TGTGCCAGCAGCCCGCTAGCGGAAGACTACAATGAGCAGTTCTTC. Its translation: CASSPLAEDYNEQFF. Looking up the rest from reference TRBV7-8 and TRBJ2-1 gives the full variable domain: GAGVSQSPRYKVAKRGQDVALRCDPISGHVSLFWYQQALGQGPEFLTYFQNEAQLDKSGLPSDRFFAERPEGSVSTLKIQRTQQEDSAVYLCASSPLAEDYNEQFFGPGTRLTVL.

V and J are TRBV6-5 and TRBJ1-2; tentative D call: TRBD1 (6 bases). The CDR3 length is 15 residues. CDR1 MNHEY and CDR2 SVGAGI come from the germline V gene. Trimming removed 6 bases at V and 3 bases at J, with 17 bases between. Written as DNA, the CDR3 is TGTGCCAGCAGGGACCCACGAGGGGGACACTATGGCTACACCTTC. It specifies CASRDPRGGHYGYTF.

This clone was recorded a few times. The chain couples TRBV7-6 to TRBJ1-4; tentatively, D is TRBD1 (5 bases). Germline V gives CDR1 SGHVS, CDR2 FNYEAQ. The CDR3 is 16 residues long. The germline V and J ends were trimmed by 3 bases and 3 bases, with 14 bases remaining between them. The CDR3 spells CASSFLGGTANEKLFF. In DNA form, the CDR3 reads TGTGCCAGCAGCTTTCTCGGGGGGACGGCTAATGAAAAACTGTTTTTT.

The chain employs TRBV3-1 (or the pseudogene TRBV3-2) and TRBJ1-1; D perhaps matches TRBD1 (6 bases). The CDR3 contains 14 residues. The V end was cut by 4 bases, the J end by 6 bases, with 15 bases between. Looked up from germline, CDR1 is LGHDT and CDR2 is YNNKEL (reference sequence). For the CDR3, the DNA is TGTGCCAGCAGCCCTTGGGGGCAGGGTGCTGAAGCTTTCTTT. Its translation is CASSPWGQGAEAFF.

This sequence joins TRBV18 and TRBJ1-1; D is perhaps TRBD1 (5 bases). Germline CDR1 is KGHSH and CDR2 is LQKENI. The V and J ends lost 3 bases and 5 bases respectively, with 10 bases between them. There are 13 residues in the CDR3. CDR3 nucleotides: TGTGCCAGCTCACCTTACGGGGCGACTGAAGCTTTCTTT. This codes for CASSPYGATEAFF. Combining the CDR3 with reference TRBV18 and TRBJ1-1 gives the whole variable domain NAGVMQNPRHLVRRRGQEARLRCSPMKGHSHVYWYRQLPEEGLKFMVYLQKENIIDESGMPKERFSAEFPKEGPSILRIQQVVRGDSAAYFCASSPYGATEAFFGQGTRLTVV.

V and J are TRBV6-5 and TRBJ1-2, with a weak D call TRBD1 (6 bases). The CDR3 has 15 residues. The V and J ends lost 8 bases and 4 bases respectively, with 20 bases between them. The germline V gene has CDR1 MNHEY and CDR2 SVGAGI. The CDR3 region is CASAKAGAWVYGYTF. In DNA form, the CDR3 reads TGTGCCAGCGCGAAGGCAGGGGCGTGGGTCTATGGCTACACCTTC.

This clone was seen once. The chain joins TRBV21-1 to TRBJ1-6; the table's D call TRBD1 went unverified against the DNA. TRBV21-1 is designated a pseudogene. The CDR3 extends over 19 amino acids. The CDR3 protein is CASSQKRGQGRSYNSPLHF. As DNA, the CDR3 is TGTGCCAGCAGCCAAAAGAGGGGACAGGGGAGGTCCTATAATTCACCCCTCCACTTT.

The V and J genes are TRBV6-5 and TRBJ2-7, with D maybe TRBD2 (6 bases). The CDR3 is made up of 15 amino acids. Germline V gives CDR1 MNHEY, CDR2 SVGAGI. V dropped 2 bases and J dropped 9 bases, with 20 bases sitting between them. CDR3 in DNA: TGTGCCAGCAGTTACCCACAGCGATCCGGACTACGGCAGTACTTC. Residues: CASSYPQRSGLRQYF.

The chain is built from TRBV2 and TRBJ2-3, with TRBD2 identical over 14 bases. The J segment lost 3 bases and the V segment lost 5 bases, leaving 4 bases of the junction unmatched. CDR1 and CDR2 from the germline V gene are SNHLY and FYNNEI. CDR3 size: 16 residues. CDR3 sequence (DNA): TGTGCCAGCAGTCGGACTAGCGGGAGGAGTACAGATACGCAGTATTTT. Translation: CASSRTSGRSTDTQYF.